One sample yielded the 15 T cell receptor beta chains listed below, sequenced in a study of T cell responses to AZD1222 COVID-19 vaccine. Using immunoSEQ multiplex PCR, the repertoire was profiled, and TCRdb retains in-frame clones only, with some absent. The sample carries around 100,000 clones, 88% recorded once. The material was peripheral blood, obtained on day 0 of AZD1222 vaccination. These receptors were collected from an adult in good health.

V is TRBV9 and J is TRBJ2-5; TRBD2 matches 9 bases. V gave up 0 bases and J gave up 1 base; unmatched junction bases: 4. The CDR3 sequence is 16 residues long. In germline, CDR1 is SGDLS, CDR2 YYNGEE. In DNA, the CDR3 is TGTGCCAGCAGCGTAGGGCTAGCGGGGATCCAAGAGACCCAGTACTTC. This codes for CASSVGLAGIQETQYF.

The DNA for the CDR3 is TGTGCCAGCAGGGACATTCAAGAGACCCAGTACTTC. This encodes CASRDIQETQYF. The gene calls are TRBV27 and TRBJ2-5, with D possibly being TRBD1 (5 bases). The CDR3 has 12 residues. The germline V and J ends were trimmed by 6 bases and 2 bases, with 7 bases remaining between them. The germline V gene encodes CDR1 MNHEY and CDR2 SMNVEV (reference sequence).

The chain couples TRBV7-3 to TRBJ2-3, with D unresolved. Germline loops: CDR1 SGHTA, CDR2 FQGTGA. The germline V and J ends were trimmed by 4 bases and 1 base, with 12 bases remaining between them. This CDR3 contains 15 residues. This CDR3 reads CASSSYSRGTDTQYF. In DNA form, the CDR3 reads TGTGCCAGCAGCTCCTACAGTAGGGGCACAGATACGCAGTATTTT. The full variable domain, rest sourced from reference TRBV7-3 and TRBJ2-3, is GAGVSQTPSNKVTEKGKYVELRCDPISGHTALYWYRQSLGQGPEFLIYFQGTGAADDSGLPNDRFFAVRPEGSVSTLKIQRTERGDSAVYLCASSSYSRGTDTQYFGPGTRLTVL.

The V gene is TRBV11-3, the J gene TRBJ2-5; 12 bases are a match to TRBD2. CDR1 is SGHNT and CDR2 is YENEEA in the germline V gene. CDR3 size: 18 residues. The trim removed 5 bases at V and 4 bases at J, leaving 14 bases unmatched. The CDR3 region has the DNA TGTGCCAGCAGCCCCTCCCCGCGGCAACTAGCGGGAGGAGAGACCCAGTACTTC. This gives the protein CASSPSPRQLAGGETQYF.

This chain's CDR3 is CASSQRVNEQFF. CDR3 DNA: TGCGCCAGCAGCCAAAGGGTGAATGAGCAGTTCTTC. This chain links TRBV4-1 with TRBJ2-1; no clear D. The ends were cut back, 2 bases at V and 7 bases at J, with 6 bases in the middle. Germline CDR1 is MGHRA and CDR2 is YSYEKL. The length of the CDR3 is 12 residues.

The chain recombines TRBV29-1 with TRBJ1-3; 9 bases line up with TRBD1. J was trimmed by 2 bases and V by 5 bases; bases with no gene match: 7. The CDR3 runs to 15 residues. The V gene's germline CDR1 is SQVTM and CDR2 ANQGSEA. The CDR3 region has the DNA TGCAGCGTTCAAGGACAGGGGCCGGCTGGAAACACCATATATTTT. Protein product: CSVQGQGPAGNTIYF.

The rearrangement links TRBV30 to TRBJ2-1; TRBD2 matches 7 bases. The CDR3 contains 14 residues. Germline trimming cut 0 bases from V and 3 bases from J; bases unmatched to any gene: 2. Per germline, CDR1 GTSNPN and CDR2 SVGIG (reference sequence). The CDR3 DNA sequence: TGTGCCTGGAGTGTCGGGACTAACTACAATGAGCAGTTCTTC. It translates to CAWSVGTNYNEQFF.

This chain uses TRBV5-4 with TRBJ1-1, with a tentative D call TRBD1 (5 bases). CDR3 length: 16 residues. Looked up from germline, CDR1 is SGHNT and CDR2 is YYREEE (reference sequence). V was pared by 0 bases and J by 0 bases, with 12 bases between. The CDR3 DNA reads as TGTGCCAGCAGCTTGGCGGGACGGAGGATGAACACTGAAGCTTTCTTT. Translating gives CASSLAGRRMNTEAFF.

The chain is built from TRBV7-9 and TRBJ2-1, with TRBD1 identical over 9 bases. The CDR3 spans 16 residues. V lost 5 bases and J lost 4; bases outside the gene matches: 9. Germline CDR1 SEHNR, CDR2 FQNEAQ (reference sequence). The CDR3 sequence: CASSISTGGPYNEQFF. The CDR3 region has the DNA TGTGCCAGCAGCATCTCGACAGGGGGACCATACAATGAGCAGTTCTTC.

J is TRBJ1-2 and V is TRBV7-9; D ambiguous. This CDR3 is built from 12 residues. The germline gives CDR1 SEHNR, CDR2 FQNEAQ (reference sequence). V lost 5 bases to trimming and J lost 6 bases, with 10 bases between them. The CDR3 bases are TGTGCCAGCAGCGCGACGGGAAATGGCTACACCTTC. Its translation: CASSATGNGYTF. Full variable domain (rest looked up from reference TRBV7-9 and TRBJ1-2): DTGVSQNPRHKITKRGQNVTFRCDPISEHNRLYWYRQTLGQGPEFLTYFQNEAQLEKSRLLSDRFSAERPKGSFSTLEIQRTEQGDSAMYLCASSATGNGYTFGSGTRLTVV.

The chain is built from TRBV4-2 and TRBJ2-7; 12 positions agree with TRBD2. The CDR3 runs to 16 residues. V shed 0 bases and J 1 base; nucleotides not matched to a gene: 1. Germline CDR1 LGHNA, CDR2 YNFKEQ. The CDR3 here is CASSQDGTSGSYEQYF. The CDR3 coding sequence is TGTGCCAGCAGCCAAGATGGGACTAGCGGGTCCTACGAGCAGTACTTC.

The chain has TRBV27 and TRBJ2-7; D is possibly TRBD2 (6 bases). Trimming removed 6 bases from V and 0 bases from J, with 12 bases in between. CDR3 size: 14 residues. Germline CDR1 is MNHEY and CDR2 is SMNVEV (reference sequence). CDR3 DNA: TGTGCCAGCAGGGTTGGAGGGGCCTCCTACGAGCAGTACTTC. Translation gives CASRVGGASYEQYF.

The gene calls are TRBV5-1 and TRBJ1-1; 9 bases match TRBD1. Germline V lookup: CDR1 SGHRS, CDR2 YFSETQ. V shed 3 bases, J shed 5 bases, and the junction held 5 bases outside the gene matches. The CDR3 has 14 amino acids. CDR3 residues: CASSSGQGGTEAFF. CDR3 nucleotides: TGCGCCAGCAGCTCGGGACAGGGCGGGACTGAAGCTTTCTTT.

The chain has TRBV5-1 and TRBJ1-1; 8 bases match TRBD1. CDR3 length: 14 residues. Per germline, CDR1 SGHRS and CDR2 YFSETQ. With 4 bases clipped from V and 5 bases from J, the junction kept 7 bases outside the gene matches. The CDR3 nucleotides are TGCGCCAGCAGCCAGGGACAGGTGGGGACTGAAGCTTTCTTT. Translated: CASSQGQVGTEAFF.

This chain joins TRBV19 and TRBJ2-5, with 10 bases aligning to TRBD1. Trimming cost V 2 bases and J 1 base; bases outside gene matches: 10. Germline lookup yields CDR1 LNHDA and CDR2 SQIVND (reference sequence). The CDR3 sequence is 18 residues long. The CDR3 is CASSISHRQGAVQETQYF. The CDR3 bases are TGTGCCAGTAGTATATCCCATAGACAGGGGGCAGTCCAAGAGACCCAGTACTTC.